This TCR beta chain was retrieved from a study of blood T cell repertoires in COVID-19. Germline V gives CDR1 GTSNPN, CDR2 SVGIG (reference sequence). The length of the CDR3 is 12 residues. The junction had 2 bases not matched to a gene; V was cut back by 4 bases and J by 7 bases. Sequencing was performed with immunoSEQ multiplex PCR; in TCRdb, only in-frame clones are kept and a portion is missing. Seen here are over 400,000 clones, roughly 85% observed once, and the top ten hold approximately 3.2%. This receptor was identified in a human donor in a cohort sampled during active COVID-19. The material sequenced was peripheral blood. The genes are TRBV30 and TRBJ1-5; TRBD1 matches 9 bases. The CDR3 DNA sequence: TGTGCCTGGAACAGGGGGCGGCAGCCCCAGCATTTT. Translation gives CAWNRGRQPQHF.